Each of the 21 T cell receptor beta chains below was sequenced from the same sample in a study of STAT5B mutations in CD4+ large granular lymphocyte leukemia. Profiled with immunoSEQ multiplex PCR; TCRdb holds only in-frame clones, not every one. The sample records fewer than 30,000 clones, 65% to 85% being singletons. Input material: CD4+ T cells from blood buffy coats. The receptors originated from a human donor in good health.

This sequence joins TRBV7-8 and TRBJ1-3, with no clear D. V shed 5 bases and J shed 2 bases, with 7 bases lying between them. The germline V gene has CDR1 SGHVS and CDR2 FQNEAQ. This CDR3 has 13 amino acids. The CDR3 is CASSTAAGNTIYF. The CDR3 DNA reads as TGTGCCAGCAGCACGGCGGCTGGAAACACCATATATTTT.

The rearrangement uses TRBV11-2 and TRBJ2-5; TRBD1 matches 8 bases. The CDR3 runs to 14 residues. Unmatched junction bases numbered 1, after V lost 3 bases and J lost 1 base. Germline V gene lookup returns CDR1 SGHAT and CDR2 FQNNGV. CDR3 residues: CASSLDRVQETQYF. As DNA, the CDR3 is TGTGCCAGCAGCTTGGACAGGGTCCAAGAGACCCAGTACTTC.

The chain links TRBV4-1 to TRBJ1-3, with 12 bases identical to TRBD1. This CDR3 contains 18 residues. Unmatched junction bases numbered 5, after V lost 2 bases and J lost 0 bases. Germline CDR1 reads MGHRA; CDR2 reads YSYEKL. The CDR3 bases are TGCGCCAGCAGCCAAAGGGGACAGGGGGCCTTCTCTGGAAACACCATATATTTT. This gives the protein CASSQRGQGAFSGNTIYF.

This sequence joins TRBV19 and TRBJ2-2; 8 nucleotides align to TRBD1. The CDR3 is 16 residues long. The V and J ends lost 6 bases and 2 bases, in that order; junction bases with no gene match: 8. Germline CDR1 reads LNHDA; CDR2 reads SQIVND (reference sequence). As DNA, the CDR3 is TGTGCCAGTAGGGTTCTCGGACAGGGAAACACCGGGGAGCTGTTTTTT. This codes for CASRVLGQGNTGELFF.

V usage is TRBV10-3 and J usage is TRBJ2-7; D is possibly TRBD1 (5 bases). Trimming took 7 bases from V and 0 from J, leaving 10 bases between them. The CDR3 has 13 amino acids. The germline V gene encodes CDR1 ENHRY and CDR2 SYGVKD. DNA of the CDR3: TGTGCCATCAAAGAGACAGCCTCCTACGAGCAGTACTTC. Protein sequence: CAIKETASYEQYF.

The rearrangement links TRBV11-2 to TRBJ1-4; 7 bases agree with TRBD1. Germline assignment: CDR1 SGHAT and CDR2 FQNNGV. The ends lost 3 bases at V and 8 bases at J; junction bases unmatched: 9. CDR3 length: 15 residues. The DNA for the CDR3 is TGTGCCAGCAGCTTCCAGGGGGGGGCCTTGGAAAAACTGTTTTTT. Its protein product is CASSFQGGALEKLFF. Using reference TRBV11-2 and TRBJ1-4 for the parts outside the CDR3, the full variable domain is EAGVAQSPRYKIIEKRQSVAFWCNPISGHATLYWYQQILGQGPKLLIQFQNNGVVDDSQLPKDRFSAERLKGVDSTLKIQPAKLEDSAVYLCASSFQGGALEKLFFGSGTQLSVL.

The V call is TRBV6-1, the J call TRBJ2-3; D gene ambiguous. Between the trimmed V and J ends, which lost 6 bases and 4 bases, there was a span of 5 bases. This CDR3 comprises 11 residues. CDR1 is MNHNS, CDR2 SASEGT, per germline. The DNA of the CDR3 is TGTGCCAGCAGGGGATCAGATACGCAGTATTTT. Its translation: CASRGSDTQYF.

The CDR3, as DNA: TGTGCCTGGAGTGAGAACTATGGCTACACCTTC. This encodes CAWSENYGYTF. This chain uses TRBV30 with TRBJ1-2; no definite D call. Per the germline V gene, CDR1 is GTSNPN and CDR2 is SVGIG (reference sequence). The CDR3 contains 11 residues. Trimming took 1 base from V and 2 from J, leaving 2 bases between them.

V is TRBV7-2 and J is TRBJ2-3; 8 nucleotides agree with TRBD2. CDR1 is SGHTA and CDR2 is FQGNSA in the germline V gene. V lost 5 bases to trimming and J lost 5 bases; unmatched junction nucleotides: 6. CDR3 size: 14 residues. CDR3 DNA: TGTGCCAGCAGCCCCGGGGGGGAGAGAGATACGCAGTATTTT. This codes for CASSPGGERDTQYF.

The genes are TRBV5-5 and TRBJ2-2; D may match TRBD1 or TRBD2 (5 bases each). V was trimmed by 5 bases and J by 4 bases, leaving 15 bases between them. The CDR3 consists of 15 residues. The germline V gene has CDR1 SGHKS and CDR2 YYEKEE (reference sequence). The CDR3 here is CASSLGTPGTGELFF. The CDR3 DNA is TGTGCCAGCAGTCTCGGGACCCCCGGCACCGGGGAGCTGTTTTTT.

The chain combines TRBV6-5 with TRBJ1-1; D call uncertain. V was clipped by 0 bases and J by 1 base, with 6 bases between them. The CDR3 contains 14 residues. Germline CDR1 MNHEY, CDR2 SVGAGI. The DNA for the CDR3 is TGTGCCAGCAGTTACTCACCCCAGAACACTGAAGCTTTCTTT. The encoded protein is CASSYSPQNTEAFF.

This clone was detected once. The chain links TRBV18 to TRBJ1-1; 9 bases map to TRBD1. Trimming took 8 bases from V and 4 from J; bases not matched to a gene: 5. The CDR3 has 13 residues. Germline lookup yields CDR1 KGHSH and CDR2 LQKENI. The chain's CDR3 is CASATGGGTEAFF. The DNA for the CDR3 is TGTGCCAGCGCTACAGGGGGCGGCACTGAAGCTTTCTTT. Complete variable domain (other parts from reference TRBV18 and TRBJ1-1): NAGVMQNPRHLVRRRGQEARLRCSPMKGHSHVYWYRQLPEEGLKFMVYLQKENIIDESGMPKERFSAEFPKEGPSILRIQQVVRGDSAAYFCASATGGGTEAFFGQGTRLTVV.

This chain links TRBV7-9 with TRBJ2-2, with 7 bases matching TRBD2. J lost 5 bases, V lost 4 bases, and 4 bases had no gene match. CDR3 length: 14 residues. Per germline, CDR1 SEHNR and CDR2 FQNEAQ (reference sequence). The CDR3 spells CASSSGGDTGELFF. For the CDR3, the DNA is TGTGCCAGCAGCTCTGGGGGGGATACCGGGGAGCTGTTTTTT.

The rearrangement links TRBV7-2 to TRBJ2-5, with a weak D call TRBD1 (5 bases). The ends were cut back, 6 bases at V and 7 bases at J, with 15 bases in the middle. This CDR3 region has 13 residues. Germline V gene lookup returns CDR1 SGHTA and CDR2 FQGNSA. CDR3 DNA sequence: TGTGCCAGCAGTTCAGGGTTTCTCGGGACCCAGTACTTC. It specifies CASSSGFLGTQYF.

CDR3 sequence reads: CASSLGPRGGNTEAFF. DNA for the CDR3: TGTGCCAGCAGCTTAGGTCCCAGGGGAGGGAACACTGAAGCTTTCTTT. This chain joins TRBV7-3 and TRBJ1-1; possibly TRBD1 for D (6 bases). CDR1 and CDR2 from the germline V gene are SGHTA and FQGTGA. The CDR3 consists of 16 residues. V gave up 2 bases and J gave up 1 base, with 14 bases separating them.

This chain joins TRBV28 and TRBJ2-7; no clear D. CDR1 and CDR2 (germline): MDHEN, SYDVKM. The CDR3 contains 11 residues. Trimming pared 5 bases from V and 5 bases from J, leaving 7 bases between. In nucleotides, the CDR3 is TGTGCCAGCAGTGTTAACAACGAGCAGTACTTC. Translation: CASSVNNEQYF.

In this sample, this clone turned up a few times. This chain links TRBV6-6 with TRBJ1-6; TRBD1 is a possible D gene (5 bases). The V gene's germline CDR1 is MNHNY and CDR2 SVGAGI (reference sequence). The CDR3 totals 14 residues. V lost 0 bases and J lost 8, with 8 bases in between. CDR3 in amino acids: CASSYSRVDSPLHF. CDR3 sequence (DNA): TGTGCCAGCAGTTACTCCAGGGTCGATTCACCCCTCCACTTT.

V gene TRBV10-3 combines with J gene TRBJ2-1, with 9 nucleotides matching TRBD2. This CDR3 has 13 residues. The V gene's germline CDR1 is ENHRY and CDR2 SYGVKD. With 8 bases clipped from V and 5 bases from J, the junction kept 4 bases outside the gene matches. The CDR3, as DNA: TGTGCCATCGCGGGAGGGCCCCACAATGAGCAGTTCTTC. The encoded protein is CAIAGGPHNEQFF.

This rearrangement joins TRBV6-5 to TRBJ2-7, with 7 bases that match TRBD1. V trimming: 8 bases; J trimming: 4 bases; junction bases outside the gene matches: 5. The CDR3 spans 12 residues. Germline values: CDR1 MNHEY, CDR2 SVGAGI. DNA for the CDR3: TGTGCCAGCTGGGACAGCCCTTACGAGCAGTACTTC. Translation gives CASWDSPYEQYF.

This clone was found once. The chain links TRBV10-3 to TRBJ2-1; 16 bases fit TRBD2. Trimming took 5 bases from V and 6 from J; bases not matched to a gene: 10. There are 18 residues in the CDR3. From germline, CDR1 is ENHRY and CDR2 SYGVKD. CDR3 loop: CAISSSGTSGRAGNEQFF. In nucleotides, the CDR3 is TGTGCCATCAGTTCCTCCGGGACTAGCGGGAGGGCCGGCAATGAGCAGTTCTTC.

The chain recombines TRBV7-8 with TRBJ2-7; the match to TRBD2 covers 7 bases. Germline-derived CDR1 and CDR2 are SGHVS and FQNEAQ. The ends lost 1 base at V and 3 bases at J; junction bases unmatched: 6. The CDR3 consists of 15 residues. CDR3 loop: CASSLGGLPFYEQYF. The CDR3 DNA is TGTGCCAGCAGCTTAGGGGGACTACCTTTCTACGAGCAGTACTTC. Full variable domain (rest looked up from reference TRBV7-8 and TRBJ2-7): GAGVSQSPRYKVAKRGQDVALRCDPISGHVSLFWYQQALGQGPEFLTYFQNEAQLDKSGLPSDRFFAERPEGSVSTLKIQRTQQEDSAVYLCASSLGGLPFYEQYFGPGTRLTVT.